This TCR beta chain is from a study of Ad26.COV2.S vaccination and SARS-CoV-2 variants. Overall study context: Each vaccinee took Ad26.COV2.S intramuscularly, once or twice 56 days apart. Study outcomes and limitations: Non-spike TCR breadth did not differ much between vaccine and placebo recipients.

Generated by immunoSEQ multiplex PCR, the TCRdb table keeps only in-frame clones and is missing some. Of roughly 510,000 clones listed, 70% to 90% are singletons. Treatment of the sample: roughly 20 received Ad26.COV2.S at low or high dose, single or two shots; 5 received placebo; per-sample allocation not given. Vaccine and placebo recipients were sampled on day 63 after the first injection. A Boston adult aged 18-55 years was the donor. Ad26.COV2.S expressed prefusion-stabilized spike from the original Wuhan strain. For this clone: No antigen is known for it.

The length of the CDR3 is 16 residues. Germline V lookup: CDR1 MDHEN, CDR2 SYDVKM. The germline V and J ends were trimmed by 6 bases and 7 bases, with 22 bases remaining between them. Specimen: peripheral blood, collected in a trial of Ad26.COV2.S vaccine versus placebo. The sequence derives from a person between 18 and 59 years old who received the Ad26.COV2.S COVID-19 vaccine or a placebo. The chain has TRBV28 and TRBJ1-5; possible D gene TRBD1, 6 bases. The CDR3 spells CASRFKDRGVKQPQHF. For the CDR3, the DNA is TGTGCCAGCAGATTCAAGGATAGGGGGGTCAAACAGCCCCAGCATTTT.